These 30 T cell receptor beta chains came from one sample sequenced in a study of untreated major depressive disorder. Some clones are missing from TCRdb's copy, which holds only in-frame ones; the method was immunoSEQ multiplex PCR. The table lists tens of thousands of clones, roughly 89% of them singletons. Sequenced input: CD4+ T cells from PBMCs. Receptor source: a woman in her 40s in good health.

This rearrangement joins TRBV2 to TRBJ2-7; D gene ambiguous. The germline V and J ends were trimmed by 8 bases and 2 bases, with 10 bases remaining between them. Germline V gene data show CDR1 as SNHLY and CDR2 as FYNNEI. The CDR3 length is 12 residues. CDR3 coding DNA: TGTGCCAGCCAAAGATCTGCCTACGAGCAGTACGTC. It is translated as CASQRSAYEQYV.

The genes are TRBV28 and TRBJ1-6; perhaps TRBD1 as D (5 bases). V was pared by 3 bases and J by 10 bases, with 13 bases between. This CDR3 region has 14 residues. CDR1 and CDR2 from the germline V gene are MDHEN and SYDVKM. CDR3 loop: CASSFEGVGSPLHF. The CDR3 DNA follows: TGTGCCAGCAGTTTTGAAGGGGTAGGATCACCCCTCCACTTT.

This clone has more than one count but fewer than ten. Other DNA sequences in this sample translate to the same CDR3. This chain links TRBV2 with TRBJ1-1; D call uncertain. The CDR3 consists of 13 residues. V shed 4 bases and J shed 4 bases, with 10 bases lying between them. Germline lookup yields CDR1 SNHLY and CDR2 FYNNEI. The CDR3 loop is CASSVRASTEAFF. The CDR3 nucleotides read TGTGCCAGCAGTGTACGAGCTTCCACTGAAGCTTTCTTT.

This clone was counted a few times. J is TRBJ2-1 and V is TRBV6-1; TRBD2 aligns across 13 bases. V dropped 6 bases and J dropped 2; count of bases not matched to a gene: 4. From germline, CDR1 is MNHNS and CDR2 SASEGT. The CDR3 runs 16 residues. The CDR3 DNA follows: TGTGCCAGCAGCGAACTAGCGGGGGGGCCCTACAATGAGCAGTTCTTC. Its protein product is CASSELAGGPYNEQFF.

The rearrangement joins TRBV18 to TRBJ1-1; weak D call: TRBD1 (5 bases). The germline CDR1 and CDR2 sequences are KGHSH and LQKENI. The V end was cut by 1 base, the J end by 2 bases, with 17 bases between. There are 17 residues in the CDR3. The CDR3 DNA reads as TGTGCCAGCTCACCACTAAATCCGGACGGGGGAAACACTGAAGCTTTCTTT. Its translation is CASSPLNPDGGNTEAFF.

The chain couples TRBV6-5 to TRBJ1-2; TRBD1 matches 8 bases. CDR1 and CDR2 (germline): MNHEY, SVGAGI. The CDR3 sequence is 14 residues long. The junction had 4 bases not matched to a gene; V was cut back by 5 bases and J by 2 bases. CDR3 sequence (DNA): TGTGCCAGCAGTCAAGGACAGGGAAACTATGGCTACACCTTC. Amino acid sequence: CASSQGQGNYGYTF.

The CDR3 loop is CASRAVGSEQYF. CDR3 in DNA: TGTGCCAGCAGGGCGGTGGGCAGCGAGCAGTACTTC. The chain carries TRBV27 and TRBJ2-7; the D is unclear. The V gene lost 6 bases and the J gene lost 6 bases, with 12 bases spanning the gap. CDR1 and CDR2 from the germline V gene are MNHEY and SMNVEV (reference sequence). This CDR3 has 12 amino acids.

V is TRBV27 and J is TRBJ1-5; tentative D call: TRBD1 (5 bases). The CDR3 is made up of 17 amino acids. Looked up from germline, CDR1 is MNHEY and CDR2 is SMNVEV (reference sequence). With 0 bases removed from V and 2 bases from J, the gap between germline ends came to 14 bases. CDR3 in DNA: TGTGCCAGCAGTTTATCCCTCGGGGGTGGAGGCAATCAGCCCCAGCATTTT. Translating it yields CASSLSLGGGGNQPQHF.

The chain has TRBV9 and TRBJ2-3; 10 positions match TRBD1. The CDR3 runs 17 residues. From germline, CDR1 is SGDLS and CDR2 YYNGEE. Trimming at V came to 3 bases and at J to 0 bases, leaving 7 bases not matched to a gene. CDR3 coding DNA: TGTGCCAGCAGCGGATCCCCGGGACAGGGGAGCACAGATACGCAGTATTTT. It encodes CASSGSPGQGSTDTQYF.

This rearrangement joins TRBV5-4 to TRBJ1-2, with TRBD1 matching 8 bases. Germline V gene sequence: CDR1 SGHNT, CDR2 YYREEE (reference sequence). The trim removed 6 bases at V and 7 bases at J, leaving 8 bases unmatched. This CDR3 contains 13 residues. The CDR3 sequence is CASTGAGGFGYTF. The CDR3 DNA reads TGTGCCAGCACGGGGGCAGGGGGCTTTGGCTACACCTTC. The variable domain in full, completed from reference TRBV5-4 and TRBJ1-2, reads ETGVTQSPTHLIKTRGQQVTLRCSSQSGHNTVSWYQQALGQGPQFIFQYYREEENGRGNFPPRFSGLQFPNYSSELNVNALELDDSALYLCASTGAGGFGYTFGSGTRLTVV.

This clone was counted between two and nine times. The J gene is TRBJ1-4, the V gene TRBV4-1; no reliable D call. This CDR3 contains 17 residues. V lost 1 base and J 5 bases, leaving 17 bases between the germline ends. Germline V gives CDR1 MGHRA, CDR2 YSYEKL. CDR3 sequence: CASSQGAKVGVNEKLFF. As DNA, the CDR3 is TGCGCCAGCAGCCAAGGCGCCAAGGTGGGCGTCAATGAAAAACTGTTTTTT.

This chain joins TRBV5-1 and TRBJ1-5; 7 positions match TRBD1. Trimming took 0 bases from V and 3 from J; bases not matched to a gene: 6. The germline gives CDR1 SGHRS, CDR2 YFSETQ. This CDR3 has 16 amino acids. CDR3 sequence reads: CASSLEGQSSNQPQHF. The CDR3 DNA reads TGCGCCAGCAGCTTGGAGGGACAGAGCTCCAATCAGCCCCAGCATTTT.

The genes are TRBV27 and TRBJ2-7; TRBD2 matches at 11 bases. The CDR3 runs 14 residues. Trimming cost V 7 bases and J 3 bases; bases outside gene matches: 5. The germline gives CDR1 MNHEY, CDR2 SMNVEV (reference sequence). Here the CDR3 reads CASTSGTSGYEQYV. Written as DNA, the CDR3 is TGTGCCAGCACCTCGGGGACTAGCGGCTACGAGCAGTACGTC.

V usage is TRBV4-1 and J usage is TRBJ2-1; a weak D match, TRBD1 (6 bases). The CDR3 is made up of 17 amino acids. The V end lost 0 bases, the J end lost 3 bases, and 15 bases lay between the germline ends. Germline CDR1 MGHRA, CDR2 YSYEKL. CDR3 DNA sequence: TGCGCCAGCAGCCAAGATTGGGCGGCAGGGGTCTACAATGAGCAGTTCTTC. Encoded protein: CASSQDWAAGVYNEQFF.

The V call is TRBV10-3, the J call TRBJ1-3; D remains unclear. The germline gives CDR1 ENHRY, CDR2 SYGVKD. This CDR3 is built from 13 residues. Trimming shortened V by 6 bases and J by 2 bases, and 8 bases separated the two germline ends. In DNA, the CDR3 is TGTGCCATCAGAGAAGGAACTGGAAACACCATATATTTT. Amino acid sequence: CAIREGTGNTIYF.

The chain links TRBV5-1 to TRBJ2-1; D gene ambiguous. Germline V gene data show CDR1 as SGHRS and CDR2 as YFSETQ. The CDR3 is 13 residues long. Between the trimmed V and J ends, which lost 0 bases and 7 bases, there was a span of 8 bases. CDR3 amino acids: CASSLENRNEQFF. The CDR3 nucleotides read TGCGCCAGCAGCTTGGAGAATCGTAATGAGCAGTTCTTC.

The chain combines TRBV4-3 with TRBJ2-1; D is unclear. V was trimmed by 1 base and J by 7 bases, leaving 17 bases between them. The CDR3 is made up of 16 amino acids. CDR1 and CDR2 (germline): LGHNA, YSLEER. CDR3 nucleotides: TGCGCCAGCAGCCAAGCGACTGGCGCCGGGTTGAATGAGCAGTTCTTC. Its translation: CASSQATGAGLNEQFF.

The chain joins TRBV2 to TRBJ1-1; D remains ambiguous. The length of the CDR3 is 13 residues. V lost 0 bases and J lost 2, with 4 bases in between. The germline CDR1 and CDR2 sequences are SNHLY and FYNNEI. The CDR3 DNA reads as TGTGCCAGCAGTGAAGCGGGCAACACTGAAGCTTTCTTT. Translating gives CASSEAGNTEAFF.

This rearrangement joins TRBV4-1 to TRBJ2-1, with 9 nucleotides matching TRBD1. This CDR3 comprises 18 residues. After removal of 1 base from V and 2 bases from J, the junction contained 9 bases not matched to a gene. Germline CDR1 reads MGHRA; CDR2 reads YSYEKL. The CDR3, as DNA: TGCGCCAGCAGCCAAGCGCCCAGGGACAGGGAACCCTACAATGAGCAGTTCTTC. This gives the protein CASSQAPRDREPYNEQFF.

The chain recombines TRBV27 with TRBJ2-3; 7 bases align to TRBD1. V was pared by 5 bases and J by 0 bases, with 14 bases of the junction left unmatched. The V gene's germline CDR1 is MNHEY and CDR2 SMNVEV (reference sequence). The CDR3 sequence is 18 residues long. Here the CDR3 reads CASSPGLTGAISTDTQYF. The DNA for the CDR3 is TGTGCCAGCAGTCCCGGACTCACAGGGGCGATCAGCACAGATACGCAGTATTTT.

V usage is TRBV5-1 and J usage is TRBJ2-1; tentatively, D is TRBD2 (6 bases). Germline CDR1 reads SGHRS; CDR2 reads YFSETQ. CDR3 size: 14 residues. The V gene lost 4 bases and the J gene lost 8 bases, with 16 bases spanning the gap. The CDR3 sequence is CASSLTNWEDEQFF. CDR3 nucleotide sequence: TGCGCCAGCAGCCTAACCAACTGGGAGGATGAGCAGTTCTTC.

This sequence joins TRBV10-3 and TRBJ1-2; no clear D. Germline CDR1 is ENHRY and CDR2 is SYGVKD. The germline V and J ends were trimmed by 0 bases and 1 base, with 9 bases remaining between them. The CDR3 is made up of 15 amino acids. CDR3 nucleotides: TGTGCCATCAGTGAGTCGCCGGGCGTTAACTATGGCTACACCTTC. It is translated as CAISESPGVNYGYTF.

The V call is TRBV11-2, the J call TRBJ2-7, with 7 bases lining up with TRBD1. V trimming: 1 base; J trimming: 3 bases; junction bases outside the gene matches: 6. There are 15 residues in the CDR3. Looked up from germline, CDR1 is SGHAT and CDR2 is FQNNGV. The CDR3 reads CASSLGRDSIYEQYV. The CDR3 DNA reads TGTGCCAGCAGCTTAGGTAGGGACAGTATCTACGAGCAGTACGTC.

Written as DNA, the CDR3 is TGTGCCAGCAGTCCACCAGGGGCGAACGAGCAGTACGTC. Translation: CASSPPGANEQYV. This sequence joins TRBV6-6 and TRBJ2-7, with a weak D call TRBD1 (6 bases). Germline CDR1 reads MNHNY; CDR2 reads SVGAGI (reference sequence). V lost 5 bases, J lost 5 bases, and 13 bases lay in between. This CDR3 is 13 amino acids long.

The rearrangement links TRBV6-4 to TRBJ1-5; tentative D call: TRBD1 (5 bases). From germline, CDR1 is MRHNA and CDR2 SNTAGT. V was shortened by 6 bases and J by 1 base, with 19 bases between the two germline ends. The CDR3 length is 17 residues. The CDR3 DNA follows: TGTGCCAGCAGCGAACTGGGGGTTCAGAGGAGCAATCAGCCCCAGCATTTT. Its translation: CASSELGVQRSNQPQHF.

The genes are TRBV19 and TRBJ1-6; D call uncertain. The CDR3 consists of 15 residues. Per the germline V gene, CDR1 is LNHDA and CDR2 is SQIVND (reference sequence). Trimming removed 4 bases at V and 6 bases at J, with 13 bases between. Here the CDR3 reads CASSRLTELNSPLHF. The CDR3 nucleotides read TGTGCCAGTAGTAGGCTAACTGAGCTTAATTCACCCCTCCACTTT.

The J gene is TRBJ2-3, the V gene TRBV5-1, with 14 nucleotides matching TRBD2. The CDR3 covers 15 residues. The V gene's germline CDR1 is SGHRS and CDR2 YFSETQ. With V trimmed by 5 bases and J by 5 bases, 4 bases remained unmatched. The CDR3 coding sequence is TGCGCCAGCAGGACTAGCGGGAGGGTGGAAGATACGCAGTATTTT. Its protein product is CASRTSGRVEDTQYF.

J is TRBJ1-4 and V is TRBV5-1; D gene uncertain. The CDR3 is made up of 15 amino acids. Germline CDR1 reads SGHRS; CDR2 reads YFSETQ. V was pared by 3 bases and J by 1 base, with 10 bases between. Written as DNA, the CDR3 is TGCGCCAGCAGCTCAGGTCCAGGAACTAATGAAAAACTGTTTTTT. The encoded protein is CASSSGPGTNEKLFF.

V is TRBV2 and J is TRBJ2-2; perhaps TRBD2 as D (5 bases). Germline V gives CDR1 SNHLY, CDR2 FYNNEI. V lost 4 bases to trimming and J lost 0 bases, with 6 bases between them. The CDR3 loop spans 14 amino acids. For the CDR3, the DNA is TGTGCCAGCAGTGTTAGCGCGAACACCGGGGAGCTGTTTTTT. Protein: CASSVSANTGELFF.

In its sample, this clone was seen a few times. The rearrangement links TRBV5-1 to TRBJ1-2, with 7 bases aligning to TRBD1. The CDR3 contains 15 residues. V dropped 0 bases and J dropped 7; count of bases not matched to a gene: 9. From germline, CDR1 is SGHRS and CDR2 YFSETQ. The CDR3 loop reads CASSLGQGASSGYTF. The CDR3 region has the DNA TGCGCCAGCAGCTTGGGACAGGGAGCCTCGTCTGGCTACACCTTC.